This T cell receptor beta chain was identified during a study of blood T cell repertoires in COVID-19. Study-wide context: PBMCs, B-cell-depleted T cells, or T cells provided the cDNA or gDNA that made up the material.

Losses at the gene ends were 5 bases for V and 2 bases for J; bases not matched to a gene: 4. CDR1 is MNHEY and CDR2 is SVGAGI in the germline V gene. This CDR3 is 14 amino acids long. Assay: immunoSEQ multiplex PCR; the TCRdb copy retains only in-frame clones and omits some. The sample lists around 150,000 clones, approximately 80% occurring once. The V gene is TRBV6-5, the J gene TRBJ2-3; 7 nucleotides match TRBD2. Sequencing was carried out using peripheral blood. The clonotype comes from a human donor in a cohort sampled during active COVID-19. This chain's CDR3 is CASSRDYNTDTQYF. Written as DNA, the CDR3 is TGTGCCAGCAGTCGGGACTACAACACAGATACGCAGTATTTT.